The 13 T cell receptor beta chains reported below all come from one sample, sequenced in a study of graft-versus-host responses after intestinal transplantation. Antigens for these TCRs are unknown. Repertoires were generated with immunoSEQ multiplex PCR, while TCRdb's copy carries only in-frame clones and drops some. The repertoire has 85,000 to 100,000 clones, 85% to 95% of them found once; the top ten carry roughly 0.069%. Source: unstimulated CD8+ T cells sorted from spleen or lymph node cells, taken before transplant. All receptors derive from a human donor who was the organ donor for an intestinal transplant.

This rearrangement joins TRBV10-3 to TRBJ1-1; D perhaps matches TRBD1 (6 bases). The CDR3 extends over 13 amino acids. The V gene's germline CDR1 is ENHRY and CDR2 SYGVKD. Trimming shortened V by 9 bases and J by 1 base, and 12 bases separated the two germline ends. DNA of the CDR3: TGTGCCATACTAGACAGGCCGAACACTGAAGCTTTCTTT. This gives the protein CAILDRPNTEAFF.

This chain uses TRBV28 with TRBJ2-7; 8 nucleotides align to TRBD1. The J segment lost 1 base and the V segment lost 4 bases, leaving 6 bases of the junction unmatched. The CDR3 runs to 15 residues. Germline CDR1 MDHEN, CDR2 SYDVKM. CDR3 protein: CASSSGTGNSYEQYF. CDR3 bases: TGTGCCAGCAGTTCCGGGACAGGCAATTCCTACGAGCAGTACTTC.

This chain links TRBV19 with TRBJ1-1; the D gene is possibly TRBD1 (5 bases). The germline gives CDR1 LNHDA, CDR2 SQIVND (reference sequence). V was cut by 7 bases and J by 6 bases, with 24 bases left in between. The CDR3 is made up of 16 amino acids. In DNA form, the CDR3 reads TGTGCCAGTACCACCTGGGGTGCAGGGCCAGTCTCTGAAGCTTTCTTT. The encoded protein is CASTTWGAGPVSEAFF.

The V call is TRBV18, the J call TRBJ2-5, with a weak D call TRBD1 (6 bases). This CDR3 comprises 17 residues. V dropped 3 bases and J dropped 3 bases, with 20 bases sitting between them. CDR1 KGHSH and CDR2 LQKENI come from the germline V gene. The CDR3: CASSPRQAAYRKETQYF. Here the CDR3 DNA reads TGTGCCAGCTCACCTCGACAGGCCGCTTATCGAAAAGAGACCCAGTACTTC.

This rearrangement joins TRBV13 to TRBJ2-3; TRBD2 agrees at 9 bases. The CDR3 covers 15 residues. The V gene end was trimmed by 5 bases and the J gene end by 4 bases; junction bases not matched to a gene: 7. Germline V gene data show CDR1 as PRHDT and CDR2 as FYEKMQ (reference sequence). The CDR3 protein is CASSPGTSNSDTQYF. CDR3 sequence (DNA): TGTGCCAGCAGCCCCGGGACTAGCAATTCAGATACGCAGTATTTT.

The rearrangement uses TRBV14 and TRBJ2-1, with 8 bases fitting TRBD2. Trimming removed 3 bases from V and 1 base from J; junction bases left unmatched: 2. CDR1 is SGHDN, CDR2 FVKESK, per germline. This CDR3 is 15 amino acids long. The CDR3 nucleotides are TGTGCCAGCAGCCAGACGGGGGGGTCCTACAATGAGCAGTTCTTC. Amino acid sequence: CASSQTGGSYNEQFF.

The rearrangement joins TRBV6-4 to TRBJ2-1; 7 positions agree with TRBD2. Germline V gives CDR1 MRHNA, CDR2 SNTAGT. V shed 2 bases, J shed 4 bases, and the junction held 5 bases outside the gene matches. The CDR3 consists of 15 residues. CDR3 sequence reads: CASSDAAGLYNEQFF. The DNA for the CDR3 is TGTGCCAGCAGTGACGCAGCGGGGCTGTACAATGAGCAGTTCTTC.

In DNA form, the CDR3 reads TGTGCCAGCAGCGGCGGAACAGGGCGGGCTAATGAAAAACTGTTTTTT. Translated, it gives CASSGGTGRANEKLFF. The chain has TRBV9 and TRBJ1-4; TRBD1 is a possible D gene (6 bases). This CDR3 region has 16 residues. Trimming shortened V by 3 bases and J by 3 bases, and 15 bases separated the two germline ends. Germline assignment: CDR1 SGDLS and CDR2 YYNGEE.

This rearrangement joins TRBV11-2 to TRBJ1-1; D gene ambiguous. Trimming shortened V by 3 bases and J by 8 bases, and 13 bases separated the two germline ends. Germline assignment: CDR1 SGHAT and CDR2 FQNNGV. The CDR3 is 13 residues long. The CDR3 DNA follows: TGTGCCAGCAGCTTTGGGAGTGTCTACGAAGCTTTCTTT. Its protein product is CASSFGSVYEAFF.

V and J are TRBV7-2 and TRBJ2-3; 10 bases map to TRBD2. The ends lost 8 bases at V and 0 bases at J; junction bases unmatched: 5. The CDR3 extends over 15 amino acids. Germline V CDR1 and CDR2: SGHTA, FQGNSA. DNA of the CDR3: TGTGCCAGCGAAGCGGGGGGGCGTAGCACAGATACGCAGTATTTT. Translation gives CASEAGGRSTDTQYF.

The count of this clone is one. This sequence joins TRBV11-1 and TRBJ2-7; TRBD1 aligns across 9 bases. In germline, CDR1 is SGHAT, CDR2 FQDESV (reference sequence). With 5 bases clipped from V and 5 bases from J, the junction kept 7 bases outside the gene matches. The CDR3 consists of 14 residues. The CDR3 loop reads CASSRDRVPNEQYF. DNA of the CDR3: TGTGCCAGCAGCCGGGACAGGGTCCCCAACGAGCAGTACTTC.

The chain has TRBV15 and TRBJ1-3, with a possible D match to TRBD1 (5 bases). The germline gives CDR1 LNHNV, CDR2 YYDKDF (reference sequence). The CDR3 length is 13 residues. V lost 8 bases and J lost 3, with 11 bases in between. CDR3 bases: TGTGCCACCTCCCAGGGTAGTGGAAACACCATATATTTT. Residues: CATSQGSGNTIYF.

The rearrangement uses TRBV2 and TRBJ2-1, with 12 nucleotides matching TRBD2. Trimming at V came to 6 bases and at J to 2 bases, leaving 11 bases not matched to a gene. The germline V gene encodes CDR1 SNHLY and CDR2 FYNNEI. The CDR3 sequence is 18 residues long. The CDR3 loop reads CASRALAGGVMTYNEQFF. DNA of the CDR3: TGTGCCAGCAGAGCACTAGCGGGAGGAGTGATGACCTACAATGAGCAGTTCTTC.